The clone carrying this TCR beta chain has a single count. Its antigen is unidentified. The data stem from a study of CD8 T cells in Susac syndrome. Sequencing of TCR beta, carried out with a high-throughput approach, was applied to CD8+ and CD4+ T cells from the blood. The study, taken as a whole, reports: Regarding the TCR sequencing and HLA analysis, the study admitted that a relatively small number of individuals were involved.

Reverse transcription of roughly 0.5 to 1 ug RNA was carried out with random hexamers. Coverage of TCR beta CDR3 amplification by immunoSEQ multiplex PCR extended to 54 Vbeta and 13 Jbeta. One entry per CDR3 protein, called by TCRdb with MiXCR from the immunoSEQ multiplex PCR reads. The sample holds around 300,000 distinct CDR3 sequences, roughly 85% seen once. The TCR originated in a human donor with multiple sclerosis. What was sequenced was CD8+ T cells from PBMCs.

CDR3 sequence reads: CASSKMGRGNTEAFF. The CDR3 DNA follows: TGTGCCAGCAGCAAAATGGGCAGGGGGAACACTGAAGCTTTCTTT. The chain is built from TRBV21-1 and TRBJ1-1; the table's TRBD1 call for D was not verified on the DNA. TRBV21-1 represents a pseudogene. The CDR3 runs to 15 residues.